The rows below give T cell receptor beta chains drawn from one sample of a study of cytotoxic CD8 clonotypes in ibrutinib-treated CLL. The protocol was immunoSEQ multiplex PCR, while the TCRdb copy is restricted to in-frame clones and leaves out a portion. The sample shows roughly 52,000 clones, approximately 51% of them seen only once. This material consisted of PBMCs, taken after 12 months of ibrutinib treatment. The receptor set was obtained from a human donor with chronic lymphocytic leukemia. Each CDR3 is given with its conserved first and last residue. The order of the fields is clone size, D gene, V gene, J gene, CDR3 protein, CDR3 DNA. A D gene is named only where the DNA matches it firmly. Clone size, where shown, is once, few, many, or a class for clones that have expanded.

.	TRBD1	TRBV5-7	TRBJ1-2	CASSLDRGPPGRSDGYTF	TGTGCCAGCAGCTTAGACAGGGGGCCCCCGGGTAGATCCGATGGCTACACCTTC
few	.	TRBV6-1	TRBJ1-5	CASGSEGVGNQPQHF	TGTGCCAGCGGGAGTGAGGGGGTGGGCAATCAGCCCCAGCATTTT
.	.	TRBV6-5	TRBJ1-1	CASRGRILTEAFF	TGTGCCAGCAGGGGACGGATACTTACTGAAGCTTTCTTT
few	.	TRBV28	TRBJ2-3	CASSFRQLTDTQYF	TGTGCCAGCAGTTTCCGACAACTCACAGATACGCAGTATTTT
.	.	TRBV7-6	TRBJ1-3	CASSPQLGAEGNTIYF	TGTGCCAGCAGCCCCCAATTGGGGGCGGAAGGAAACACCATATATTTT
.	TRBD1	TRBV16	TRBJ1-2	CASSHFGQGNGYTF	TGTGCCAGCAGCCACTTCGGACAGGGTAATGGCTACACCTTC
.	.	TRBV5-1	TRBJ2-3	CASNLQGRGTDTQYF	TGCGCCAGCAATCTGCAGGGGCGAGGCACAGATACGCAGTATTTT
few	TRBD1	TRBV4-1	TRBJ1-5	CASSLNTGASGNQPQHF	TGCGCCAGCAGCCTCAATACAGGGGCGTCCGGCAATCAGCCCCAGCATTTT
.	TRBD2	TRBV27	TRBJ2-1	CASGKTSGTAVNEQFF	TGTGCCAGCGGGAAGACTAGCGGGACGGCTGTCAATGAGCAGTTCTTC
.	.	TRBV7-8	TRBJ1-4	CASSLSEIVHEKLFF	TGTGCCAGCAGCTTATCCGAGATAGTTCATGAAAAACTGTTTTTT